The entry below gives a single T cell receptor beta chain sequence along with its context. What it binds is unknown. Profiled with immunoSEQ multiplex PCR; TCRdb holds only in-frame clones, not every one. The table has some 60,000 clones, 70% seen once; the top ten hold about 2.6%. Unstimulated PBMCs were sorted into CD3+CD4+ and CD3+CD8+ populations. Trimming pared 7 bases from V and 0 bases from J, leaving 16 bases between. CDR1 and CDR2 (germline): SGHVS, FNYEAQ. This CDR3 comprises 16 residues. The data originate from a study of T cell clones after liver transplantation. Whole-study context: HCV positivity affected three of eight recipients; the rest lacked autoimmune or viral indications. Whole-study findings and limits: Donor-reactive sequences fell more than third party-reactive ones, suggesting partial deletion. Graft donor-reactive T cells may have migrated into the graft rather than being deleted.

The V gene is TRBV7-6, the J gene TRBJ1-3; no firm D call. This clonotype was obtained from a human patient who received a liver transplant. Part of the T cells may come from the graft donor. The sample consisted of CD4+ T cells from blood, taken at the roughly 15-month timepoint. The CDR3 DNA is TGTGCCAGCACCCTGACGGCGGCATTCTCTGGAAACACCATATATTTT. Translated, it gives CASTLTAAFSGNTIYF. Looking up the rest from reference TRBV7-6 and TRBJ1-3 gives the full variable domain: GAGVSQSPRYKVTKRGQDVALRCDPISGHVSLYWYRQALGQGPEFLTYFNYEAQQDKSGLPNDRFSAERPEGSISTLTIQRTEQRDSAMYRCASTLTAAFSGNTIYFGEGSWLTVV.